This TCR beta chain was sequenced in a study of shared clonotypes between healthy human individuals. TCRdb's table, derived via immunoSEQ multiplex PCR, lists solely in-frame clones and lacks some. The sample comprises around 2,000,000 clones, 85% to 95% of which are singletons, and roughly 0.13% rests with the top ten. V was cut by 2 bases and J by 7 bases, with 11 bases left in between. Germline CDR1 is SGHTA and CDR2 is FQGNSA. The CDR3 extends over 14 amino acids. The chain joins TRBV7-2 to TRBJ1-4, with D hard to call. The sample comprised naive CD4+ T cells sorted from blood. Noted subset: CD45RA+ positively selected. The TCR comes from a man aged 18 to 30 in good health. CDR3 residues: CASSLLGLGEKLFF. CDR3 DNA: TGTGCCAGCAGCTTATTAGGGTTGGGTGAAAAACTGTTTTTT.